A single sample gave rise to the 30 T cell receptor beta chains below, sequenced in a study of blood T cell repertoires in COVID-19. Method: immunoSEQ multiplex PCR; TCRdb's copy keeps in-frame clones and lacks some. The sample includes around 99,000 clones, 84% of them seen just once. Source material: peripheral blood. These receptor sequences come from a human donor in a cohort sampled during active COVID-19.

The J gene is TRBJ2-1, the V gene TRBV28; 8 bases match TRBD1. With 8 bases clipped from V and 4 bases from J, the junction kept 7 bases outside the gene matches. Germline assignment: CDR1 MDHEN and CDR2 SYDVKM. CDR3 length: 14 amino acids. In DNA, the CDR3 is TGTGCCAGCGGAAGGACAGGGCCGTACAATGAGCAGTTCTTC. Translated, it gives CASGRTGPYNEQFF.

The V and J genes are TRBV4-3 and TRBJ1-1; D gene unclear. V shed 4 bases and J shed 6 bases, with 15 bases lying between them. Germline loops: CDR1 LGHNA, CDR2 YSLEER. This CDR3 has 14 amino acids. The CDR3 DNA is TGCGCCAGCAGCCGATCCAGGAATGACGCTGAAGCTTTCTTT. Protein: CASSRSRNDAEAFF.

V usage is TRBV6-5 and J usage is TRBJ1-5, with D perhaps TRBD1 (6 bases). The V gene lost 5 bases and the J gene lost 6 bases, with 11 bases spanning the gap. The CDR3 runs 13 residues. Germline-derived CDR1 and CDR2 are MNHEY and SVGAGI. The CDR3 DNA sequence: TGTGCCAGCAGTCGGGAGGGGGGTCAGCCCCAGCATTTT. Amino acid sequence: CASSREGGQPQHF.

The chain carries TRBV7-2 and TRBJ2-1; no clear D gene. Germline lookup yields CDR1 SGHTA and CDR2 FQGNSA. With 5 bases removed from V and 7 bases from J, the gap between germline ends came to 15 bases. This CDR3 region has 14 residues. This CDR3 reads CASSLTTLENEQFF. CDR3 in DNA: TGTGCCAGCAGCCTAACCACCCTAGAAAATGAGCAGTTCTTC.

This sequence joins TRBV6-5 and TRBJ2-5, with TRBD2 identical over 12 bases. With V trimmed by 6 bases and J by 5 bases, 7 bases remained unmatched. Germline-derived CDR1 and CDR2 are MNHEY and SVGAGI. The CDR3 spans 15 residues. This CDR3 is CASRTSGRGGETQYF. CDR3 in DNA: TGTGCCAGCAGGACTAGCGGGAGAGGGGGGGAGACCCAGTACTTC.

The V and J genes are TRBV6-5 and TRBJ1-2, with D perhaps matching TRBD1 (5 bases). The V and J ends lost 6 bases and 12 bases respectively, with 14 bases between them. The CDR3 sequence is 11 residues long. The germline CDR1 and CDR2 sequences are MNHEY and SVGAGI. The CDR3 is CASRGLSFHTF. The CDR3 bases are TGTGCCAGCAGGGGGCTCTCTTTCCACACCTTC.

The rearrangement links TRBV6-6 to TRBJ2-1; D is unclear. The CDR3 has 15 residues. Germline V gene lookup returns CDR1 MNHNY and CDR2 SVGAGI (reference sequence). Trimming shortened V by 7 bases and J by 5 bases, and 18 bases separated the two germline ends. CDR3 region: CASTPSPRRDNEQFF. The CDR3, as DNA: TGTGCCAGCACCCCCTCCCCTAGACGGGACAATGAGCAGTTCTTC.

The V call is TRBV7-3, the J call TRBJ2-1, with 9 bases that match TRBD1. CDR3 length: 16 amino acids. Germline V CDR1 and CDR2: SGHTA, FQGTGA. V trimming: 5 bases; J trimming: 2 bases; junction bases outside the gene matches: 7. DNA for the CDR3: TGTGCCAGCAGCGGAGTGGGACAGGGAACCTACAATGAGCAGTTCTTC. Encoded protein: CASSGVGQGTYNEQFF.

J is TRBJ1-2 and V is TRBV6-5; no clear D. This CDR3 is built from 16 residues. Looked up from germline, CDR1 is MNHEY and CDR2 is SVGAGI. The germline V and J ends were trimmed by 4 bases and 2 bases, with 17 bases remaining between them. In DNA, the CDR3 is TGTGCCAGCAGTTTACCCGGCGCTAGGAGCAACTATGGCTACACCTTC. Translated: CASSLPGARSNYGYTF.

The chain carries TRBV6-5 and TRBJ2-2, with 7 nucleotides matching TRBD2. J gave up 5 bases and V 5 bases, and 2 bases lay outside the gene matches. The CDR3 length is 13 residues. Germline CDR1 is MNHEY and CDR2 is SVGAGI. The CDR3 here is CASSRGETGELFF. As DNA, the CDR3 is TGTGCCAGCAGTCGGGGGGAAACCGGGGAGCTGTTTTTT.

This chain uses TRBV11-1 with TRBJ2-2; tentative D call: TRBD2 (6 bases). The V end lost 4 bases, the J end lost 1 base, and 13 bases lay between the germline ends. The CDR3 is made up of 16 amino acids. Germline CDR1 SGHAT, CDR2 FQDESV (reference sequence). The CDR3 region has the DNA TGTGCCAGCAGCTCAAGGATGCGGGGGAACACCGGGGAGCTGTTTTTT. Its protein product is CASSSRMRGNTGELFF.

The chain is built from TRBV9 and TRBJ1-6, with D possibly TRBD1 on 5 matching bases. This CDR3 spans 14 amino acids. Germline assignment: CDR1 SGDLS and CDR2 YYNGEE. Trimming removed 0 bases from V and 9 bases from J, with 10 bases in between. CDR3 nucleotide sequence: TGTGCCAGCAGCGTAGCGGGTGACAGTTCACCCCTCCACTTT. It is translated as CASSVAGDSSPLHF. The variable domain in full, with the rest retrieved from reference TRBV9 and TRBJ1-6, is DSGVTQTPKHLITATGQRVTLRCSPRSGDLSVYWYQQSLDQGLQFLIQYYNGEERAKGNILERFSAQQFPDLHSELNLSSLELGDSALYFCASSVAGDSSPLHFGNGTRLTVT.

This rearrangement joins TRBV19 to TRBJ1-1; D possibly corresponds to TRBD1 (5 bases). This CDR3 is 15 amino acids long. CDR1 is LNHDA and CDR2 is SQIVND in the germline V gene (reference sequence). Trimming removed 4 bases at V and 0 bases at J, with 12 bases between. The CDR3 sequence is CASSSDRIMNTEAFF. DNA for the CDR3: TGTGCCAGTAGTAGTGACAGAATAATGAACACTGAAGCTTTCTTT.

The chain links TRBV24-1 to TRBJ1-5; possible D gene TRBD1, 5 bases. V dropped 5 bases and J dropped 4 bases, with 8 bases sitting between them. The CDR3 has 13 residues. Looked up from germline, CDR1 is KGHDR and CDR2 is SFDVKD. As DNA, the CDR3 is TGTGCCACCAGTGGGCAGGGAAATCAGCCCCAGCATTTT. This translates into CATSGQGNQPQHF.

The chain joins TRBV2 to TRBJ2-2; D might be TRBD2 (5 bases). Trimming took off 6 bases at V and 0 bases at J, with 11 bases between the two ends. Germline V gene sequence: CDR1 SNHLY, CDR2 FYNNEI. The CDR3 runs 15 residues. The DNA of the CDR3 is TGTGCCAGCAGGGGAGTACGCACGAACACCGGGGAGCTGTTTTTT. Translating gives CASRGVRTNTGELFF.

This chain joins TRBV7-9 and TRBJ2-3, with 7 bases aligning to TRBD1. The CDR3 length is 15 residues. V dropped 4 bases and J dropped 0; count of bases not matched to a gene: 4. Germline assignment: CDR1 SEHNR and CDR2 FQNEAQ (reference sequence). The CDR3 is CASSSRDSSTDTQYF. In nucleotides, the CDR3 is TGTGCCAGCAGCTCCCGGGACAGTAGCACAGATACGCAGTATTTT.

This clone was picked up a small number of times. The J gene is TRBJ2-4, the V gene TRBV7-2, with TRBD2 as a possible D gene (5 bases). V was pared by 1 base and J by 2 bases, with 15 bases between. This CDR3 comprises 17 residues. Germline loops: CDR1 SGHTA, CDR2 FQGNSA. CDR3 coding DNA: TGTGCCAGCAGCTTAGATTCCACTCGAGGGACCAAAAACATTCAGTACTTC. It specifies CASSLDSTRGTKNIQYF.

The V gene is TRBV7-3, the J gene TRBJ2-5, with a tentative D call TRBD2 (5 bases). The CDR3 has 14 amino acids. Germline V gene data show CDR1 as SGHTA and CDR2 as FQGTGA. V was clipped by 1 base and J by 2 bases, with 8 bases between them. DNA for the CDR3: TGTGCCAGCAGCTTAAAGCGGTTGCAAGAGACCCAGTACTTC. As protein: CASSLKRLQETQYF.

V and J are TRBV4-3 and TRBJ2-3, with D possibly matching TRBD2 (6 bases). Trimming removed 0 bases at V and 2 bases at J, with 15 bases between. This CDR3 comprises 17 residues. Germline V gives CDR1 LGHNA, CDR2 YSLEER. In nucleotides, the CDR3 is TGCGCCAGCAGCCAAGAGCTGCGCGGCGGGAACACAGATACGCAGTATTTT. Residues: CASSQELRGGNTDTQYF.

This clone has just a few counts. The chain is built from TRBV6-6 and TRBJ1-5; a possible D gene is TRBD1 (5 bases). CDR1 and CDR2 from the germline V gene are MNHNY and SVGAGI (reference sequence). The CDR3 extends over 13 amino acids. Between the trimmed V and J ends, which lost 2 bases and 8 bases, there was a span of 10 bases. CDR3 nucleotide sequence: TGTGCCAGCAGTTACCAGGGAATAGAGCCCCAGCATTTT. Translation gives CASSYQGIEPQHF.

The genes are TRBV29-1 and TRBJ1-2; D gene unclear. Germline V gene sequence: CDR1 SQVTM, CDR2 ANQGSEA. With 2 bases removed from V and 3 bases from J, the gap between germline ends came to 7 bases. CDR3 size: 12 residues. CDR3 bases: TGCAGCGTTGAATGGCAGGACTATGGCTACACCTTC. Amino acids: CSVEWQDYGYTF.

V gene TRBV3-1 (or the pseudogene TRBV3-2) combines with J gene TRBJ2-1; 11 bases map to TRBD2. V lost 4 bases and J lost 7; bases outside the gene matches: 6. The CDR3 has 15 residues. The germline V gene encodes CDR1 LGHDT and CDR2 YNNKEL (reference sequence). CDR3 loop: CASSRTSGSRNEQFF. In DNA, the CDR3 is TGTGCCAGCAGCCGTACTAGCGGGAGTAGGAATGAGCAGTTCTTC.

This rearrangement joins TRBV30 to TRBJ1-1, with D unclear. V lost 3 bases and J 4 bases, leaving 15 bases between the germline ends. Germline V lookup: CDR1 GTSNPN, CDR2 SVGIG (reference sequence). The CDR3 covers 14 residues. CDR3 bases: TGTGCCTGGAGCCCCGACGGAGAAACCACTGAAGCTTTCTTT. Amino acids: CAWSPDGETTEAFF.

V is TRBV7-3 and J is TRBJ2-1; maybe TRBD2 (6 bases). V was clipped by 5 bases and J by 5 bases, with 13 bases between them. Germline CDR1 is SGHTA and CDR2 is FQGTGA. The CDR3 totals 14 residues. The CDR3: CASSGGTLNNEQFF. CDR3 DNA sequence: TGTGCCAGCAGCGGCGGGACCCTTAACAATGAGCAGTTCTTC. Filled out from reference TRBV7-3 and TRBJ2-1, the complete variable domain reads GAGVSQTPSNKVTEKGKYVELRCDPISGHTALYWYRQSLGQGPEFLIYFQGTGAADDSGLPNDRFFAVRPEGSVSTLKIQRTERGDSAVYLCASSGGTLNNEQFFGPGTRLTVL.

The CDR3 bases are TGTGCCACCAGTGATGCGGCTAGCGGGTATACAGATACGCAGTATTTT. It codes for CATSDAASGYTDTQYF. This chain links TRBV24-1 with TRBJ2-3, with 8 nucleotides matching TRBD2. The trim removed 3 bases at V and 3 bases at J, leaving 7 bases unmatched. The CDR3 totals 16 residues. Germline CDR1 reads KGHDR; CDR2 reads SFDVKD.

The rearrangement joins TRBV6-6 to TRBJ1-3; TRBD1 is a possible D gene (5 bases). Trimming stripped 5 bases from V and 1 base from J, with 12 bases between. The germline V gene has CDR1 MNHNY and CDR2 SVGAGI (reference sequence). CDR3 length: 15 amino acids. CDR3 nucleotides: TGTGCCAGCAGTCCCCTCGGGGGATCTGGAAACACCATATATTTT. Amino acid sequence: CASSPLGGSGNTIYF.

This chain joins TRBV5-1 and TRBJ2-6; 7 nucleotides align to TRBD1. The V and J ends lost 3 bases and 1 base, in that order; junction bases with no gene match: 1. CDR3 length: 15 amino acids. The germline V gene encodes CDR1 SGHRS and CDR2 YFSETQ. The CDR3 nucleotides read TGCGCCAGCAGCTCGGACAGGTCTGGGGCCAACGTCCTGACTTTC. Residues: CASSSDRSGANVLTF. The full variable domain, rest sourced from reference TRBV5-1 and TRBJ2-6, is KAGVTQTPRYLIKTRGQQVTLSCSPISGHRSVSWYQQTPGQGLQFLFEYFSETQRNKGNFPGRFSGRQFSNSRSEMNVSTLELGDSALYLCASSSDRSGANVLTFGAGSRLTVL.

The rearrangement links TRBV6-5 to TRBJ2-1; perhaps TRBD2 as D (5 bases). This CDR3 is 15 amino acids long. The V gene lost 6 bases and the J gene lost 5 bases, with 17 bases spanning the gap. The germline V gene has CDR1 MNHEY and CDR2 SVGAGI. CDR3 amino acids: CASRPATSGHNEQFF. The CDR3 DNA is TGTGCCAGCAGGCCGGCTACGAGCGGACACAATGAGCAGTTCTTC.

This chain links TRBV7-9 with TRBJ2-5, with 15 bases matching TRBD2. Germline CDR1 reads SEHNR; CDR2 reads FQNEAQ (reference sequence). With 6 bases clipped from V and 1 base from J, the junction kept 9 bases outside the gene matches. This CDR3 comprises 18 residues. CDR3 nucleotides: TGTGCCAGCAGATTCGCCGGGACTAGCGGGAGGTTCCAAGAGACCCAGTACTTC. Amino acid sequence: CASRFAGTSGRFQETQYF.

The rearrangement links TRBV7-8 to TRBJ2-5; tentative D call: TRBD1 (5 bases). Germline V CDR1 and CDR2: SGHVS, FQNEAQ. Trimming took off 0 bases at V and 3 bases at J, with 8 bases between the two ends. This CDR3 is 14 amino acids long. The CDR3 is CASSLAGVEETQYF. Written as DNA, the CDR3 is TGTGCCAGCAGCTTAGCAGGGGTCGAAGAGACCCAGTACTTC.